The 16 T cell receptor beta chains below all came from one sample that was sequenced in a study of response to subunit inactivated influenza vaccine. TCRdb recomputed calls from the RT-PCR reads with MiXCR, one row per CDR3 protein. The sample shows hundreds of thousands of distinct CDR3 sequences, about 15% of them seen only once. The sequencing used PBMCs from blood, collected 12 days after vaccination. These receptor sequences come from a man in his forties or fifties who received an inactivated influenza vaccine.

This rearrangement joins TRBV18 to TRBJ2-7; 7 bases are shared with TRBD2. The CDR3 spans 16 residues. Germline assignment: CDR1 KGHSH and CDR2 LQKENI. The J segment lost 2 bases and the V segment lost 3 bases, leaving 10 bases of the junction unmatched. CDR3 coding DNA: TGTGCCAGCTCACCCCGAGGGTACAGCGGGACCTACGAGCAGTACTTC. As protein: CASSPRGYSGTYEQYF.

The chain is built from TRBV10-3 and TRBJ1-1; D gene uncertain. The length of the CDR3 is 13 residues. Trimming took off 4 bases at V and 0 bases at J, with 6 bases between the two ends. The germline CDR1 and CDR2 sequences are ENHRY and SYGVKD. The CDR3 nucleotides read TGTGCCATCAGTGTCGGCTTGAACACTGAAGCTTTCTTT. Protein sequence: CAISVGLNTEAFF.

This clonotype was counted many times. The rearrangement links TRBV30 to TRBJ2-3; possible D gene TRBD1, 5 bases. The CDR3 runs to 15 residues. Germline CDR1 is GTSNPN and CDR2 is SVGIG (reference sequence). Between the trimmed V and J ends, which lost 0 bases and 2 bases, there was a span of 12 bases. The CDR3 loop reads CAWSVGQTPTDTQYF. CDR3 DNA: TGTGCCTGGAGTGTGGGGCAGACCCCCACAGATACGCAGTATTTT.

CDR3 sequence: CASSLLTDGQETQYF. The CDR3, as DNA: TGCGCCAGCAGCTTGCTTACAGATGGACAAGAGACCCAGTACTTC. The chain joins TRBV5-1 to TRBJ2-5, with D unclear. The CDR3 is made up of 15 amino acids. Germline CDR1 SGHRS, CDR2 YFSETQ. Trimming removed 1 base at V and 2 bases at J, with 12 bases between. Full variable domain (remainder filled in from reference TRBV5-1 and TRBJ2-5): KAGVTQTPRYLIKTRGQQVTLSCSPISGHRSVSWYQQTPGQGLQFLFEYFSETQRNKGNFPGRFSGRQFSNSRSEMNVSTLELGDSALYLCASSLLTDGQETQYFGPGTRLLVL.

This clonotype was observed a handful of times. The chain is built from TRBV4-2 and TRBJ2-6; D remains ambiguous. CDR3 length: 17 residues. V shed 0 bases and J shed 0 bases, with 9 bases lying between them. Germline V lookup: CDR1 LGHNA, CDR2 YNFKEQ. The CDR3 is CASSQESLLSGANVLTF. The CDR3 DNA reads as TGTGCCAGCAGCCAAGAGTCCCTACTCTCTGGGGCCAACGTCCTGACTTTC.

V usage is TRBV4-3 and J usage is TRBJ2-1; 12 bases fit TRBD2. Germline V gene lookup returns CDR1 LGHNA and CDR2 YSLEER. CDR3 length: 17 amino acids. Trimming took 4 bases from V and 3 from J; bases not matched to a gene: 7. The CDR3 DNA follows: TGCGCCAGCAGCCCCTTACTAGCGGGAGGCAGCTACAATGAGCAGTTCTTC. Protein product: CASSPLLAGGSYNEQFF.

This clonotype was counted only a few times. J is TRBJ2-1 and V is TRBV16; 9 positions match TRBD1. Germline CDR1 reads KGHSY; CDR2 reads FQNENV. The CDR3 is 12 amino acids. V lost 1 base, J lost 15 bases, and 4 bases stayed unmatched. This chain's CDR3 is CASSQFGQGRFF. DNA for the CDR3: TGTGCCAGCAGCCAATTCGGACAGGGGCGGTTCTTC.

In this sample, this clonotype turned up many times. The V gene is TRBV7-2, the J gene TRBJ2-1; no clear D gene. This CDR3 has 14 residues. CDR1 is SGHTA, CDR2 FQGNSA, per germline. Trimming removed 0 bases at V and 7 bases at J, with 10 bases between. CDR3 sequence (DNA): TGTGCCAGCAGCTTAGCGTTTAGCCAGAATGAGCAGTTCTTC. As protein: CASSLAFSQNEQFF.

The chain has TRBV20-1 and TRBJ2-1; D call uncertain. Germline CDR1 is DFQATT and CDR2 is SNEGSKA (reference sequence). This CDR3 has 13 amino acids. Trimming pared 0 bases from V and 12 bases from J, leaving 15 bases between. CDR3 bases: TGCAGTGCTAGAGATCGGCCTCCGGGTGGGCAGTTCTTC. Translated, it gives CSARDRPPGGQFF.

The J gene is TRBJ1-4, the V gene TRBV6-5, with D unclear. The V gene's germline CDR1 is MNHEY and CDR2 SVGAGI. The CDR3 loop spans 15 amino acids. V gave up 0 bases and J gave up 2 bases, with 7 bases separating them. In nucleotides, the CDR3 is TGTGCCAGCAGTTACTCGGGAGGCACTAATGAAAAACTGTTTTTT. As protein: CASSYSGGTNEKLFF.

The rearrangement links TRBV18 to TRBJ1-4; D is unresolved. CDR1 is KGHSH, CDR2 LQKENI, per germline. Trimming shortened V by 2 bases and J by 1 base, and 11 bases separated the two germline ends. The CDR3 extends over 16 amino acids. CDR3 in amino acids: CASSPGLVQTNEKLFF. In nucleotides, the CDR3 is TGTGCCAGCTCACCAGGGCTTGTCCAAACTAATGAAAAACTGTTTTTT. Using reference TRBV18 and TRBJ1-4 for the parts outside the CDR3, the full variable domain is NAGVMQNPRHLVRRRGQEARLRCSPMKGHSHVYWYRQLPEEGLKFMVYLQKENIIDESGMPKERFSAEFPKEGPSILRIQQVVRGDSAAYFCASSPGLVQTNEKLFFGSGTQLSVL.

This clonotype was seen only a few times. The rearrangement links TRBV24-1 to TRBJ1-5; the D gene is possibly TRBD1 (6 bases). V was pared by 10 bases and J by 1 base, with 10 bases between. The CDR3 spans 13 residues. Germline V gene data show CDR1 as KGHDR and CDR2 as SFDVKD. In DNA form, the CDR3 reads TGTGCCACTGGGGACATGAGCAATCAGCCCCAGCATTTT. Translated: CATGDMSNQPQHF.

This clonotype was observed a few times. This chain connects TRBV12-3 or TRBV12-4 to TRBJ2-3; D uncertain. V was pared by 5 bases and J by 0 bases, with 12 bases between. CDR3 length: 15 amino acids. The CDR3 DNA is TGTGCCAGCAGTCTAAATCCAAGGAGCACAGATACGCAGTATTTT. It encodes CASSLNPRSTDTQYF.

Many counts were recorded for this clonotype. The genes are TRBV7-9 and TRBJ1-2, with unresolved D. V lost 4 bases and J 3 bases, leaving 18 bases between the germline ends. Germline V gene lookup returns CDR1 SEHNR and CDR2 FQNEAQ (reference sequence). The length of the CDR3 is 16 residues. CDR3 nucleotide sequence: TGTGCCAGCAGCTCACTTTATTTTTCCCCCGACTATGGCTACACCTTC. It codes for CASSSLYFSPDYGYTF.

V and J are TRBV20-1 and TRBJ2-3; D is undetermined. This CDR3 has 11 amino acids. CDR1 and CDR2 from the germline V gene are DFQATT and SNEGSKA (reference sequence). V lost 3 bases and J lost 0, with 1 base in between. In DNA form, the CDR3 reads TGCAGTGCTAGTAGCACAGATACGCAGTATTTT. It encodes CSASSTDTQYF.

This chain connects TRBV5-1 to TRBJ2-3, with D perhaps TRBD1 (5 bases). CDR3 length: 17 amino acids. Trimming shortened V by 1 base and J by 2 bases, and 17 bases separated the two germline ends. Germline V gene lookup returns CDR1 SGHRS and CDR2 YFSETQ. CDR3 in DNA: TGCGCCAGCAGCTTGTATCGACAGCTAGGGGCCACAGATACGCAGTATTTT. As protein: CASSLYRQLGATDTQYF.